This TCR gamma chain emerged from a study of gammadelta T cells in human blood. Broader study findings: Polyclonal expansion of innate γδ T cells after birth appeared microbially driven.

There are a few counts of this clone. Its antigen is currently unknown. TCRdb re-analyzed the RT-PCR reads via CATT. The sample has about 420 gamma-chain clones, approximately 15% seen once. V was clipped by 0 bases and J by 15 bases; unmatched bases: 14. The germline V gene has CDR1 GITISATS and CDR2 ISYDGTV (reference sequence). The CDR3 contains 17 residues. Material for sequencing was Vgamma9Vdelta2 gamma-delta T cells from adult blood. The TCR sequence derives from a human donor. The rearrangement uses TRGV9 and TRGJP. CDR3 coding DNA: TGTGCCTTGTGGGAGGTGCGTGGGGAGTTTGACAAAAAAATCAAGGTATTT. It is translated as CALWEVRGEFDKKIKVF.